This T cell receptor beta chain was retrieved from a study of Tregs in tolerant kidney transplant recipients. Findings and limits, study-wide: The small number of patients limits these findings pending further validation.

Between the trimmed V and J ends, which lost 1 base and 3 bases, there was a span of 38 bases. The CDR3 consists of 23 residues. The germline CDR1 and CDR2 sequences are SGHRS and YFSETQ. Sequencing used immunoSEQ multiplex PCR; TCRdb keeps in-frame clones, though not all of them. This table holds 50,000 or so clones, roughly nine tenths found once. The nonmyeloablative bone marrow transplants came from related graft donors, with transient mixed chimerism. About this clone: Its antigen is unidentified.

V and J are TRBV5-1 and TRBJ2-7; tentative D call: TRBD1 (6 bases). The TCR was taken from a human patient who received a combined kidney and bone marrow transplant. A subset of T cells may come from the graft donor. This sample comprised CD8+ T cells from blood (PBMCs), obtained 12 months after the transplant. Here the CDR3 DNA reads TGCGCCAGCAGCTTGTCGTCCCGCGAACCCCTATGGGAGTTCCTTATAGGGGGCTACGAGCAGTACTTC. Protein product: CASSLSSREPLWEFLIGGYEQYF.